The present TCR beta chain was sequenced within a study of CD8+ T cells in alopecia areata. The overall study: Among treated patients, oral tofacitinib was administered at 5 to 10 mg twice daily. Tofacitinib dosing lasted 6 to 18 months, which was then followed by 6 months off drug.

Concerning this clone itself: What it binds is not known. One junction end does not reproduce the germline sequence, and a read error may be involved.

Study-wide points: Clonality was higher in lesional than normal scalp, especially in alopecia totalis/universalis. Scalp samples also contribute reads from the resident alphabeta T cells found in normal skin.

RNA, once extracted, was reverse transcribed into cDNA for use as the sequencing template. The data were produced by immunoSEQ multiplex PCR, yet TCRdb's version contains in-frame clones alone and is incomplete. The sample carries about 180,000 clones, less than 80% recorded once. The source material was CD8+ T cells sorted from blood, sampled at week 0. The sequence came from a human donor with alopecia areata.

CDR3 sequence (DNA): TGTGCCAGCCGACAGGGGGCTAACCATGGCTACACCTTC. It yields the protein CASRQGANHGYTF. The chain combines TRBV6-6 with TRBJ1-2, with 10 bases aligning to TRBD1. Germline CDR1 is MNHNY and CDR2 is SVGAGI (reference sequence). This CDR3 is built from 13 residues.